Listed here is a single TCR beta chain. What it binds is not known. The data belong to a study of T cells in Graves' hyperthyroidism and ophthalmopathy. Broader study findings: A model using 13 V-J features told ophthalmopathy apart from stable hyperthyroidism.

In germline, CDR1 is MNHNS, CDR2 SASEGT. The CDR3 loop spans 14 amino acids. J gave up 1 base and V 8 bases, and 5 bases lay outside the gene matches. Researchers took RNA transcripts and amplified the TCR beta CDR3 regions from them. HTBI primers were used for first-round RT-PCR of the TCR CDR3. TCRdb re-called the multiplex PCR reads through MiXCR, storing one row per CDR3 protein. The sample carries 380,000 or so distinct CDR3 sequences, about 18% recorded once. The chain recombines TRBV6-1 with TRBJ1-2; 9 bases are shared with TRBD1. The sample comprised blood. This sequence originates from a woman aged 18-30 years with Graves' hyperthyroidism. CDR3 in amino acids: CASAPGQGNYGYTF. In DNA, the CDR3 is TGTGCCAGCGCCCCGGGACAGGGTAACTATGGCTACACCTTC.